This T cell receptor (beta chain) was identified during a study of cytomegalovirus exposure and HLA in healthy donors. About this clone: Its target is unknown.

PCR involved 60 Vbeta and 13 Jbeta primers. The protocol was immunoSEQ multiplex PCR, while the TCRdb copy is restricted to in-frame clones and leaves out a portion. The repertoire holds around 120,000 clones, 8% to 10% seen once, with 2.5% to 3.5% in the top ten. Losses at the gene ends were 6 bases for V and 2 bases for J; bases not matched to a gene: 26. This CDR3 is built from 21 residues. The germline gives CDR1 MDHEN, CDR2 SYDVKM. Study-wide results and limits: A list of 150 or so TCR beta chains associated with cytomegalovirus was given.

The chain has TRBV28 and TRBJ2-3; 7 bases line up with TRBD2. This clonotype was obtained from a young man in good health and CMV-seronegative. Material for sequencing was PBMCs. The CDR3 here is CASSPVDGEGNWGGNTDTQYF. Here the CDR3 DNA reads TGTGCCAGCAGCCCGGTGGATGGGGAGGGGAACTGGGGCGGCAACACAGATACGCAGTATTTT.